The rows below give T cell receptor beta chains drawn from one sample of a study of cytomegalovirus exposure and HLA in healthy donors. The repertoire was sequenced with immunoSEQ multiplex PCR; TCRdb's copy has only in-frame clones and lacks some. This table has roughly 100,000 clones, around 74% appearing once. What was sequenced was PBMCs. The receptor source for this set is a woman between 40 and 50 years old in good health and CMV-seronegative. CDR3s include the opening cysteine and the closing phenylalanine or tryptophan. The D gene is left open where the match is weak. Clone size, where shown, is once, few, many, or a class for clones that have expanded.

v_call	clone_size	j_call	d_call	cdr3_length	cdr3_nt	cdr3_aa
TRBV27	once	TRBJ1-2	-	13	TGTGCCAGCAGTTTGAGGCAGGGGAATGGCTACACCTTC	CASSLRQGNGYTF
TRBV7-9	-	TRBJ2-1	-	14	TGTGCCAGCAGCTTAGGGCAGGGCTACAATGAGCAGTTCTTC	CASSLGQGYNEQFF
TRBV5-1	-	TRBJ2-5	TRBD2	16	TGCGCCAGCAGCGATAGACTAGCGGGACAGGGAGAGACCCAGTACTTC	CASSDRLAGQGETQYF
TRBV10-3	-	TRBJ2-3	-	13	TGTGCCATCAACGAGGGATATCAGGATACGCAGTATTTT	CAINEGYQDTQYF
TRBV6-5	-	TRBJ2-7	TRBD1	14	TGTGCCAGCAGTTACGGACAGGGTATGCGCGAGCAGTACTTC	CASSYGQGMREQYF
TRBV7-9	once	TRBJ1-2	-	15	TGTGCCAGCAGCTTAGGACCGCAGCGCCTCTATGGCTACACCTTC	CASSLGPQRLYGYTF
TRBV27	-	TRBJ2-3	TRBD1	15	TGTGCCAGCACTCCGGGACAGGGCCGCGGAGATACGCAGTATTTT	CASTPGQGRGDTQYF
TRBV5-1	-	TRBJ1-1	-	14	TGCGCCAGCAGCAGCGTCCAATTGAACACTGAAGCTTTCTTT	CASSSVQLNTEAFF
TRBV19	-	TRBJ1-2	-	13	TGTGCCAGTAGGACGTCGGGAAACTATGGCTACACCTTC	CASRTSGNYGYTF
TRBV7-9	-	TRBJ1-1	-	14	TGTGCCAGCAGCCCCCCCGGAGGAAACACTGAAGCTTTCTTT	CASSPPGGNTEAFF
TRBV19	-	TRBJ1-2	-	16	TGTGCCAGTACGGAAATTGGACAGAGTGACCGGTATGGCTACACCTTC	CASTEIGQSDRYGYTF
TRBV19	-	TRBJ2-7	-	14	TGTGCCAGTAGTCCCGGGACTGGTAGACGGGAGCAGTACTTC	CASSPGTGRREQYF
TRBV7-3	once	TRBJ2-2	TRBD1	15	TGTGCCAGCAGCCACGGACAGGGGAACACCGGGGAGCTGTTTTTT	CASSHGQGNTGELFF
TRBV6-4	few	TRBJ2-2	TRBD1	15	TGTGCCAGCAGGAGTGACAGGGGGGAAGCCGGGGAGCTGTTTTTT	CASRSDRGEAGELFF
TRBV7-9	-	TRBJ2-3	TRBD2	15	TGTGCCAGCAGCGGGACTAGCGGGAGCACAGATACGCAGTATTTT	CASSGTSGSTDTQYF
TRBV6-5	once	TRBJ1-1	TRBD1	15	TGTGCCAGCAGTTACTCGGACAGGGCGGACACTGAAGCTTTCTTT	CASSYSDRADTEAFF
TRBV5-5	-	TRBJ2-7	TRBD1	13	TGTGCCAGCAGCCTGGACAGGTCCTACGAGCAGTACTTC	CASSLDRSYEQYF
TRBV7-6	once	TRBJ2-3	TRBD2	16	TGTGCCAGCAGCTTGGCCGGGGGGGGACCCACAGATACGCAGTATTTT	CASSLAGGGPTDTQYF
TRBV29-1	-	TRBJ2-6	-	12	TGCAGCGCAACGGCTGGGGCCAACGTCCTGACTTTC	CSATAGANVLTF
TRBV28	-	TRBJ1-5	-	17	TGTGCCAGCAGTTCCCCGATGGGGGGGTTCAGCAATCAGCCCCAGCATTTT	CASSSPMGGFSNQPQHF
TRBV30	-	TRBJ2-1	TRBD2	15	TGTGCCTGGAGTGGCGGGAGGGCCTCCTACAATGAGCAGTTCTTC	CAWSGGRASYNEQFF
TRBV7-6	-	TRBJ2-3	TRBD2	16	TGTGCCAGCAGCTCTAGCGGGGGGGCCGGCACAGATACGCAGTATTTT	CASSSSGGAGTDTQYF
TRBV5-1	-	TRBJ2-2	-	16	TGCGCCAGCAGCTTCTCTGCTAGCCCGGCAACCGGGGAGCTGTTTTTT	CASSFSASPATGELFF
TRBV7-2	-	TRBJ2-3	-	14	TGTGCCAGCAGCTCGGCTGGGGGGACAGATACGCAGTATTTT	CASSSAGGTDTQYF
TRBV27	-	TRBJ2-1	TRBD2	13	TGTGCCAGCAGTCCCCTGGCCGGGGGGGGACAGTTCTTC	CASSPLAGGGQFF
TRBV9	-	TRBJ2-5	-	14	TGTGCCAGCAGCGTAGTTCCAGGGGCAGAGACCCAGTACTTC	CASSVVPGAETQYF
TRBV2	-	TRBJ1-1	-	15	TGTGCCAGCTTGACCTCTTTCGGGTTTGTCACTGAAGCTTTCTTT	CASLTSFGFVTEAFF
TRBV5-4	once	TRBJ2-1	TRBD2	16	TGTGCCAGCAGCCTCCCGGGGTTAGCGGGGGATAATGAGCAGTTCTTC	CASSLPGLAGDNEQFF
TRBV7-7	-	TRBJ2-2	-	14	TGTGCTAGCAGCTTGGGCAGCCAAACCGGGGAGCTGTTTTTT	CASSLGSQTGELFF
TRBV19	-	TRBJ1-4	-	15	TGTGCCAGTAGTATAGGCGGGGCGGGGAGTGAAAAACTGTTTTTT	CASSIGGAGSEKLFF
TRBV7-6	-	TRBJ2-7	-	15	TGTGCCAGCAGCTTAGGCACAGGAACTCCCTACGAGCAGTACTTC	CASSLGTGTPYEQYF